One sample yielded the 29 T cell receptor beta chains listed below, sequenced in a study of shared T cell receptors in the human thymus. Produced via immunoSEQ multiplex PCR; TCRdb's table is partial and in-frame only. The repertoire holds over 450,000 clones, with around 82% as singletons. These data were also filed under a second study, of human thymus T cells.

The sample comprised thymocytes. All receptors come from a boy under three years old with a congenital heart defect.

The rearrangement links TRBV29-1 to TRBJ2-2; TRBD2 aligns across 10 bases. The junction had 14 bases not matched to a gene; V was cut back by 4 bases and J by 3 bases. Looked up from germline, CDR1 is SQVTM and CDR2 is ANQGSEA. The CDR3 covers 18 residues. The CDR3 sequence: CSVGAGGPGSAYTGELFF. In DNA form, the CDR3 reads TGCAGCGTTGGAGCGGGAGGGCCGGGTTCGGCTTACACCGGGGAGCTGTTTTTT.

The V and J genes are TRBV7-2 and TRBJ1-2, with a possible D match to TRBD1 (5 bases). The CDR3 totals 14 residues. Trimming left V 1 base short and J 8 bases short, with 14 bases between. The V gene's germline CDR1 is SGHTA and CDR2 FQGNSA. The CDR3 spells CASSLERQGGGYTF. Here the CDR3 DNA reads TGTGCCAGCAGCTTAGAGCGTCAGGGTGGCGGCTACACCTTC.

The count of this clone is one. This chain uses TRBV11-2 with TRBJ2-7; D may be TRBD2 (6 bases). Germline values: CDR1 SGHAT, CDR2 FQNNGV. V was shortened by 1 base and J by 3 bases, with 10 bases between the two germline ends. The CDR3 consists of 14 residues. The CDR3: CASSLGGGSYEQYF. CDR3 in DNA: TGTGCCAGCAGCTTAGGCGGAGGGAGCTACGAGCAGTACTTC.

The chain has TRBV6-6 and TRBJ2-1, with 12 nucleotides matching TRBD1. V dropped 6 bases and J dropped 5; count of bases not matched to a gene: 5. CDR1 is MNHNY and CDR2 is SVGAGI in the germline V gene (reference sequence). The CDR3 runs 15 residues. The CDR3 loop is CASRTGQGADNEQFF. The CDR3 DNA is TGTGCCAGCAGGACGGGACAGGGGGCCGACAATGAGCAGTTCTTC.

The V call is TRBV10-3, the J call TRBJ1-4, with TRBD1 matching over 8 bases. Germline V gene sequence: CDR1 ENHRY, CDR2 SYGVKD. V lost 0 bases and J lost 5; bases outside the gene matches: 2. The length of the CDR3 is 15 residues. The CDR3 reads CAISESRTGNEKLFF. In nucleotides, the CDR3 is TGTGCCATCAGTGAGTCTAGGACAGGGAATGAAAAACTGTTTTTT.

V gene TRBV27 combines with J gene TRBJ1-5; 8 bases agree with TRBD1. CDR1 MNHEY and CDR2 SMNVEV come from the germline V gene (reference sequence). The CDR3 is made up of 15 amino acids. Losses at the gene ends were 6 bases for V and 4 bases for J; bases not matched to a gene: 8. Written as DNA, the CDR3 is TGTGCCAGCAGGTTGACGGGACAGGCAAATCAGCCCCAGCATTTT. This translates into CASRLTGQANQPQHF.

V is TRBV7-9 and J is TRBJ1-2, with D possibly TRBD1 on 5 matching bases. V was shortened by 4 bases and J by 3 bases, with 24 bases between the two germline ends. Germline loops: CDR1 SEHNR, CDR2 FQNEAQ (reference sequence). The CDR3 is made up of 18 amino acids. CDR3 residues: CASSYPRAGKVRYYGYTF. In DNA form, the CDR3 reads TGTGCCAGCAGCTACCCCCGGGCAGGGAAGGTGCGGTACTATGGCTACACCTTC.

J is TRBJ2-7 and V is TRBV7-2; D is undetermined. Germline V CDR1 and CDR2: SGHTA, FQGNSA. V dropped 1 base and J dropped 3 bases, with 10 bases sitting between them. The CDR3 contains 14 residues. The CDR3 coding sequence is TGTGCCAGCAGCTTAGTAGCTAGAGTCTACGAGCAGTACTTC. This translates into CASSLVARVYEQYF.

V gene TRBV7-2 combines with J gene TRBJ2-7; D is uncertain. Germline V gene lookup returns CDR1 SGHTA and CDR2 FQGNSA. Trimming removed 5 bases at V and 2 bases at J, with 10 bases between. The CDR3 is made up of 13 amino acids. Here the CDR3 reads CASSPRSAYEQYF. The CDR3 DNA sequence: TGTGCCAGCAGCCCCCGGTCCGCCTACGAGCAGTACTTC.

Turning to this clone: This CDR3 is also generated by other DNA sequences in the sample. This chain connects TRBV28 to TRBJ2-7, with D unresolved. CDR1 and CDR2 from the germline V gene are MDHEN and SYDVKM. The CDR3 length is 12 residues. Trimming cost V 3 bases and J 2 bases, with 5 bases left between them. DNA of the CDR3: TGTGCCAGCAGTTTCCGTACCTACGAGCAGTACTTC. Its protein product is CASSFRTYEQYF.

The CDR3 bases are TGTGCCAGCAGTTTAGGACAGGGAGGGGGCGAGCAGTACTTC. It translates to CASSLGQGGGEQYF. The J gene is TRBJ2-7, the V gene TRBV27, with D perhaps TRBD1 (8 bases). Trimming removed 2 bases from V and 6 bases from J, with 14 bases in between. Germline V gene sequence: CDR1 MNHEY, CDR2 SMNVEV (reference sequence). The CDR3 length is 14 residues.

The V gene is TRBV29-1, the J gene TRBJ2-1; 10 bases line up with TRBD1. CDR3 length equals 16 residues. V gave up 2 bases and J gave up 3 bases; unmatched junction bases: 7. The germline gives CDR1 SQVTM, CDR2 ANQGSEA. The CDR3 loop reads CSVERVGTGDYNEQFF. DNA of the CDR3: TGCAGCGTTGAAAGAGTTGGGACAGGGGACTACAATGAGCAGTTCTTC.

Only one count was recorded for this clone. The rearrangement uses TRBV2 and TRBJ1-5, with TRBD1 matching over 10 bases. The CDR3 has 15 residues. CDR1 is SNHLY and CDR2 is FYNNEI in the germline V gene. With V trimmed by 4 bases and J by 6 bases, 6 bases remained unmatched. CDR3 region: CASSAGTGVRQPQHF. The CDR3 DNA is TGTGCCAGCAGTGCCGGGACAGGGGTACGTCAGCCCCAGCATTTT.

The V and J genes are TRBV11-3 and TRBJ2-4; 8 bases are a match to TRBD1. The length of the CDR3 is 16 residues. Germline CDR1 is SGHNT and CDR2 is YENEEA. The ends lost 1 base at V and 1 base at J; junction bases unmatched: 3. CDR3 amino acids: CASSLGTGGAKNIQYF. The DNA of the CDR3 is TGTGCCAGCAGCTTAGGAACAGGGGGGGCCAAAAACATTCAGTACTTC.

V is TRBV4-2 and J is TRBJ2-7; possible D gene TRBD2, 7 bases. Germline lookup yields CDR1 LGHNA and CDR2 YNFKEQ. Trimming removed 4 bases at V and 4 bases at J, with 23 bases between. The CDR3 length is 17 residues. CDR3 nucleotide sequence: TGTGCCAGCAGCCCGCGCGAGTCTAGCGGAGGGGGGTACGAGCAGTACTTC. Translating gives CASSPRESSGGGYEQYF.

V is TRBV21-1 and J is TRBJ1-4; the D call of TRBD1 is as the table states it, not checked on the DNA. TRBV21-1 corresponds to a pseudogene. This CDR3 spans 15 amino acids. CDR3: CASSKGGQINEKLFF. The CDR3 DNA reads TGTGCCAGCAGCAAAGGGGGACAGATTAATGAAAAACTGTTTTTT.

This clone was counted a few times. The chain carries TRBV4-3 and TRBJ2-7; D remains ambiguous. In germline, CDR1 is LGHNA, CDR2 YSLEER. This CDR3 contains 15 residues. V gave up 0 bases and J gave up 2 bases, with 11 bases separating them. The CDR3 spells CASSQESSPAYEQYF. The CDR3 DNA reads TGCGCCAGCAGCCAAGAGAGTAGCCCTGCCTACGAGCAGTACTTC.

This CDR3 reads CAWSGRLAGDPDQETQYF. The CDR3 DNA is TGTGCCTGGAGTGGCCGACTAGCGGGAGATCCGGACCAAGAGACCCAGTACTTC. The V and J genes are TRBV30 and TRBJ2-5; TRBD2 agrees at 12 bases. Per germline, CDR1 GTSNPN and CDR2 SVGIG (reference sequence). The length of the CDR3 is 18 residues. The J segment lost 0 bases and the V segment lost 1 base, leaving 9 bases of the junction unmatched.

The chain is built from TRBV4-3 and TRBJ2-1; 12 bases are a match to TRBD2. The CDR3 runs to 15 residues. V lost 1 base and J lost 7; bases outside the gene matches: 2. Per the germline V gene, CDR1 is LGHNA and CDR2 is YSLEER. The CDR3 DNA reads TGCGCCAGCAGCCAAGGGACTAGCGGGATGAATGAGCAGTTCTTC. This encodes CASSQGTSGMNEQFF.

This clone was counted once. The rearrangement links TRBV19 to TRBJ1-5, with 8 bases identical to TRBD1. Germline V gene sequence: CDR1 LNHDA, CDR2 SQIVND (reference sequence). The CDR3 is made up of 15 amino acids. V was pared by 6 bases and J by 3 bases, with 7 bases of the junction left unmatched. The CDR3 protein is CASSQTGEYNQPQHF. For the CDR3, the DNA is TGTGCCAGTAGCCAGACAGGGGAGTACAATCAGCCCCAGCATTTT.

The rearrangement links TRBV6-4 to TRBJ2-1, with a possible D match to TRBD2 (6 bases). Trimming cost V 6 bases and J 10 bases, with 16 bases left between them. Germline loops: CDR1 MRHNA, CDR2 SNTAGT. CDR3 size: 13 residues. The CDR3 protein is CASSQGGGGEQFF. As DNA, the CDR3 is TGTGCCAGCAGCCAAGGAGGTGGGGGGGAGCAGTTCTTC.

The V gene is TRBV13, the J gene TRBJ2-7, with 9 bases identical to TRBD2. V was pared by 5 bases and J by 6 bases, with 5 bases of the junction left unmatched. This CDR3 spans 13 amino acids. The germline CDR1 and CDR2 sequences are PRHDT and FYEKMQ (reference sequence). The CDR3 sequence is CASSRGREGEQYF. CDR3 coding DNA: TGTGCCAGCAGCCGAGGGCGGGAGGGCGAGCAGTACTTC.

The chain couples TRBV9 to TRBJ2-1; 8 bases match TRBD2. The CDR3 sequence is 15 residues long. Trimming cost V 5 bases and J 0 bases; bases outside gene matches: 4. The germline gives CDR1 SGDLS, CDR2 YYNGEE. The CDR3, as DNA: TGTGCCAGCAGTCGGGAGGGGAGCTCCTACAATGAGCAGTTCTTC. Protein: CASSREGSSYNEQFF.

V and J are TRBV25-1 and TRBJ1-2; D gene uncertain. V lost 4 bases to trimming and J lost 3 bases, with 12 bases between them. This CDR3 comprises 14 residues. Germline V gene data show CDR1 as MGHDK and CDR2 as SYGVNS. The CDR3: CASSGLRQDYGYTF. CDR3 DNA sequence: TGTGCCAGCAGTGGCCTTCGTCAGGACTATGGCTACACCTTC.

The chain uses TRBV5-6 and TRBJ1-2, with D perhaps matching TRBD1 (6 bases). There are 16 residues in the CDR3. The V end lost 0 bases, the J end lost 4 bases, and 16 bases lay between the germline ends. Germline V gene data show CDR1 as SGHDT and CDR2 as YYEEEE. The CDR3 DNA follows: TGTGCCAGCAGCTTGGCCAAGGGGGAGAAAGGCTATGGCTACACCTTC. Residues: CASSLAKGEKGYGYTF.

As concerns this clone: Other DNA sequences in the same sample also yield this CDR3. This sequence joins TRBV11-3 and TRBJ2-7; 8 positions agree with TRBD1. The CDR3 spans 13 residues. V trimming: 5 bases; J trimming: 2 bases; junction bases outside the gene matches: 2. Germline loops: CDR1 SGHNT, CDR2 YENEEA. Here the CDR3 reads CASSPQGAYEQYF. In DNA, the CDR3 is TGTGCCAGCAGCCCACAGGGGGCCTACGAGCAGTACTTC.

This clone was detected only once. The chain employs TRBV11-3 and TRBJ2-1; 9 bases align to TRBD2. The CDR3 has 13 residues. Germline CDR1 reads SGHNT; CDR2 reads YENEEA. Trimming cost V 4 bases and J 12 bases; bases outside gene matches: 7. CDR3 DNA sequence: TGTGCCAGCAGCTCTAGCGGGATACTTGTGCAGTTCTTC. This encodes CASSSSGILVQFF.

This chain connects TRBV4-2 to TRBJ2-3; D is unclear. Germline-derived CDR1 and CDR2 are LGHNA and YNFKEQ. V was cut by 5 bases and J by 0 bases, with 12 bases left in between. The CDR3 covers 15 residues. The CDR3 DNA is TGTGCCAGCAGCGAACGGAGTCCTAGCACAGATACGCAGTATTTT. Protein product: CASSERSPSTDTQYF.

The J gene is TRBJ2-7, the V gene TRBV2; TRBD2 is a possible D gene (6 bases). Germline CDR1 and CDR2: SNHLY and FYNNEI. Trimming left V 2 bases short and J 0 bases short, with 14 bases between. The CDR3 is made up of 16 amino acids. DNA for the CDR3: TGTGCCAGCAGTGAAAATCATCCTAGCGACTCCTACGAGCAGTACTTC. Residues: CASSENHPSDSYEQYF.